Listed below are T cell receptor beta chains from one sample, sequenced in a study of blood T cell repertoires in COVID-19. Measured with immunoSEQ multiplex PCR; TCRdb has only the in-frame clones, and not every one. Here the sample spans 500,000 to 600,000 clones, roughly nine tenths being singletons. The sequencing input was peripheral blood. These receptors all come from a woman in her forties or fifties with COVID-19, enrolled during active disease. Both conserved end residues are part of each CDR3. D genes are given only for firm matches. Only part of the rows carry a size: once, few, many, or a class if the clone is expanded.

TRBV6-5,once,TRBJ2-7,TRBD2,TGTGCCAGCAGTTACTCTGGCGGGGGGCCCTACGAGCAGTACTTC,CASSYSGGGPYEQYF
TRBV28,.,TRBJ2-3,TRBD2,TGTGCCAGCAGTTATCAGCGGGGAATCACAGATACGCAGTATTTT,CASSYQRGITDTQYF
TRBV24-1,.,TRBJ2-1,TRBD2,TGTGCCACCAGTGCCAGAACTAGCGTCTACAATGAGCAGTTCTTC,CATSARTSVYNEQFF
TRBV19,.,TRBJ2-1,.,TGTGCCAGTAGTAATAGAGGGGGAGGGGACGCCTCCTACAATGAGCAGTTCTTC,CASSNRGGGDASYNEQFF
TRBV19,few,TRBJ1-1,.,TGTGCCAGTAGCCTGGCGGGACTTAACACTGAAGCTTTCTTT,CASSLAGLNTEAFF
TRBV28,.,TRBJ1-5,.,TGTGCCAGCAACCTACAGGAATTCTATAGCAATCAGCCCCAGCATTTT,CASNLQEFYSNQPQHF
TRBV12-3/TRBV12-4,.,TRBJ1-5,.,TGTGCCAGCAGTCGGAGCAATCAGCCCCAGCATTTT,CASSRSNQPQHF
TRBV27,.,TRBJ2-7,TRBD2,TGTGCCAGCAGTTTAAGGGGACTAGCGGGGGGATACGAGCAGTACTTC,CASSLRGLAGGYEQYF
TRBV19,.,TRBJ2-7,TRBD2,TGTGCCAGTAGGACTAGCGGAACCTACGAGCAGTACTTC,CASRTSGTYEQYF
TRBV5-6,.,TRBJ2-1,.,TGTGCCAGCAGCTTGGGACACCCCAATGAGCAGTTCTTC,CASSLGHPNEQFF
TRBV29-1,.,TRBJ1-2,.,TGCAGCGTTGAAGAAGGCCAGGGGAAGGGCTACACCTTC,CSVEEGQGKGYTF
TRBV7-7,.,TRBJ2-2,.,TGTGCCAGCAGCGCGCGACAGGTCCGGAACACCGGGGAGCTGTTTTTT,CASSARQVRNTGELFF
TRBV20-1,.,TRBJ2-7,.,TGCAGTGCTTCGACAGTCAACGAGCAGTACTTC,CSASTVNEQYF
TRBV30,.,TRBJ1-4,TRBD1,TGTGCCTGGAGTGTTACAGGGGGCTTAGGGGAAAAACTGTTTTTT,CAWSVTGGLGEKLFF
TRBV3-1/TRBV3-2,once,TRBJ1-1,.,TGTGCCAGCAGCCAAGGGGGCAATTTTATGAACACTGAAGCTTTCTTT,CASSQGGNFMNTEAFF
TRBV5-1,.,TRBJ2-5,.,TGCGCCAGCAGCTTAGGAGGGAGTATAGAGACCCAGTACTTC,CASSLGGSIETQYF
TRBV9,.,TRBJ1-4,TRBD1,TGTGCCAGCAGCGTCGGGACAGGCCTATTAAATGAAAAACTGTTTTTT,CASSVGTGLLNEKLFF
TRBV25-1,.,TRBJ1-1,.,TGTGCCAGCAGTGAATACCGGCAGGGGAGCACTGAAGCTTTCTTT,CASSEYRQGSTEAFF
TRBV29-1,.,TRBJ2-2,.,TGCAGCGTTGAGAGGGTGTTGAACACCGGGGAGCTGTTTTTT,CSVERVLNTGELFF
TRBV5-4,.,TRBJ1-4,.,TGTGCCAGCAGCAAGGGGGAAGGGACATCGTCTAATGAAAAACTGTTTTTT,CASSKGEGTSSNEKLFF
TRBV6-5,.,TRBJ1-5,TRBD1,TGTGCCAGCAAATCGGACAGGGCTTTCAATCAGCCCCAGCATTTT,CASKSDRAFNQPQHF
TRBV5-4,.,TRBJ1-1,.,TGTGCCAGCAGCTCACGTCAGGGTCCCACTGAAGCTTTCTTT,CASSSRQGPTEAFF
TRBV5-1,.,TRBJ1-1,TRBD1,TGCGCCAGCAGCCAACCCAAAGGGGGCAGCACTGAAGCTTTCTTT,CASSQPKGGSTEAFF
TRBV27,.,TRBJ2-2,.,TGTGCCAGCAGTTTAGGGGGCAGTACCGGGGAGCTGTTTTTT,CASSLGGSTGELFF
TRBV28,.,TRBJ1-2,.,TGTGCCAGCAGTTTATCAGGCCAGGCGTCCTATGGCTACACCTTC,CASSLSGQASYGYTF
TRBV27,.,TRBJ2-7,.,TGTGCCAGCAGTTTATCCACCGGGATACTATCCGAGCAGTACTTC,CASSLSTGILSEQYF
TRBV7-9,.,TRBJ1-4,.,TGTGCCAGCAGCTTAGCGCGGGTGGAAAAACTGTTTTTT,CASSLARVEKLFF
TRBV6-1,.,TRBJ2-1,.,TGTGCCAGCAGTGAATTGGAGGGAAGGTCCTACAATGAGCAGTTCTTC,CASSELEGRSYNEQFF
TRBV15,.,TRBJ1-2,TRBD1,TGTGCCACCAGCAGAGCGGGACAGCCTTCCTATGGCTACACCTTC,CATSRAGQPSYGYTF
TRBV24-1,.,TRBJ1-5,.,TGTGCCACCAGTGATAAACAGGTGGGGAATCAGCCCCAGCATTTT,CATSDKQVGNQPQHF
TRBV5-1,once,TRBJ2-3,TRBD1,TGCGCCAGCAGTTCCGGACAGGCCACAGATACGCAGTATTTT,CASSSGQATDTQYF
TRBV3-1/TRBV3-2,.,TRBJ2-7,.,TGTGCCAGCAGCCCCCCCGGTCTTCACGAGCAGTACTTC,CASSPPGLHEQYF
TRBV5-1,.,TRBJ1-5,.,TGCGCCAGCAGCCCGACCGGGGAGTTCGATCAGCCCCAGCATTTT,CASSPTGEFDQPQHF
TRBV21-1,.,TRBJ1-6,.,TGTGCCAGCAGCAAAAGGGTCCGGGACTTACGTATAGGTTCACCCCTCCACTTT,CASSKRVRDLRIGSPLHF
TRBV19,few,TRBJ2-1,.,TGTGCCAGTAGTCCTCGGGTGCACAATGAGCAGTTCTTC,CASSPRVHNEQFF
TRBV28,few,TRBJ1-5,.,TGTGCCAGCAGTTTCCGGCGGCGACCCAGCAATCAGCCCCAGCATTTT,CASSFRRRPSNQPQHF
TRBV7-2,.,TRBJ2-3,TRBD2,TGTGCCAGCAACTTAGGCGGGGGTAGCACAGATACGCAGTATTTT,CASNLGGGSTDTQYF
TRBV7-9,.,TRBJ1-1,.,TGTGCCAGCGCCCTTTTTGAGGGGGTGACTGAAGCTTTCTTT,CASALFEGVTEAFF
TRBV20-1,.,TRBJ2-7,.,TGCAGTGCTAGACACGGGGAGCAGTACTTC,CSARHGEQYF
TRBV7-9,.,TRBJ1-1,TRBD1,TGTGCCAGCAGCCAGGGGGGCAACACTGAAGCTTTCTTT,CASSQGGNTEAFF
TRBV5-1,.,TRBJ1-1,.,TGCGCCAGCAGCTTGTCAGGGGCCCCTCTGGATTTCTTT,CASSLSGAPLDFF
TRBV5-8,.,TRBJ1-4,TRBD1,TGTGCCAGCAGCTTAGGGACAGGGCCTAATGAAAAACTGTTTTTT,CASSLGTGPNEKLFF
TRBV3-1/TRBV3-2,once,TRBJ2-6,.,TGTGCCAGCAGCCAGACAGGTCCTGCTACTGGGGCCAACGTCCTGACTTTC,CASSQTGPATGANVLTF
TRBV24-1,.,TRBJ2-3,.,TGTGCCACCAGTGACAGGGATACAGATACGCAGTATTTT,CATSDRDTDTQYF
TRBV18,.,TRBJ2-7,.,TGTGCCAGCTCGCACCCCACATCTTACTACGAGCAGTACTTC,CASSHPTSYYEQYF
TRBV29-1,.,TRBJ1-1,.,TGCAGCGTTGACCACTCCGGGGGGTACACTGAAGCTTTCTTT,CSVDHSGGYTEAFF
TRBV29-1,.,TRBJ1-3,TRBD1,TGCAGCGTCGACGCGACAGGGTCTGGAAACACCATATATTTT,CSVDATGSGNTIYF
TRBV5-1,.,TRBJ2-2,TRBD1,TGCGCCAGCAGCCCTGTTTCTCCGGGACAGACGAACACCGGGGAGCTGTTTTTT,CASSPVSPGQTNTGELFF
TRBV5-1,.,TRBJ2-7,TRBD1,TGCGCCAGCAGCTGGCCCTCTTCCGGGACAGGGGATCCCTACGAGCAGTACTTC,CASSWPSSGTGDPYEQYF
TRBV28,.,TRBJ2-1,TRBD2,TGTGCCAGCAGTCCTAGCGGGGGGAACTACAATGAGCAGTTCTTC,CASSPSGGNYNEQFF